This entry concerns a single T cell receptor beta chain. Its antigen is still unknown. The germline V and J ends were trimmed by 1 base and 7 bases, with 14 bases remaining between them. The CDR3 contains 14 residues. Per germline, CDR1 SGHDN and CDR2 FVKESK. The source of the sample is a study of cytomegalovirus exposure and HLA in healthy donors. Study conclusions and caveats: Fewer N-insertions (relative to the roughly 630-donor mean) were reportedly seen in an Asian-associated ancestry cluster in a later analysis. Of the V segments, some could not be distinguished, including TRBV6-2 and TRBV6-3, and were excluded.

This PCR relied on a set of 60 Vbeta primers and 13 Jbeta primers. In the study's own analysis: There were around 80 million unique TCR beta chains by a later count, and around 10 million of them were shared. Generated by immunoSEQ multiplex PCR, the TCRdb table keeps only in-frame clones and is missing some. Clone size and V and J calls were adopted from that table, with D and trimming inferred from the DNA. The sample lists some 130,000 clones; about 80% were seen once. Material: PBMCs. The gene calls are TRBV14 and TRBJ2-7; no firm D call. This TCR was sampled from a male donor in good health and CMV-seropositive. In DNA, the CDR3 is TGTGCCAGCAGCCAAGGAGTAGCCCCCTGGGAGCAGTACTTC. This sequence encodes CASSQGVAPWEQYF.